This paragraph reports one TCR beta chain. Its specificity is not known. The ends were cut back, 7 bases at V and 1 base at J, with 15 bases in the middle. CDR1 and CDR2 (germline): MNHEY, SVGAGI. This CDR3 contains 15 residues. The entry originates in a study of lymphopenia after photon versus proton radiotherapy. The study, taken as a whole, reports: Post-nadir TCR diversity decline inversely tracked overall survival among those who died. Authors raise, but do not show, better survival with proton therapy. Oligoclonal CD8+ Temra expansion after nadir drove photon patients' diversity drop. Under photons, naive T cells and diversity fell while effector/memory populations rose.

Clones were read by immunoSEQ multiplex PCR, and TCRdb kept only the in-frame ones, dropping some. The sample consists of around 26,000 clones, roughly 80% of them appearing once. The sequencing here drew on peripheral blood, taken from a patient treated with proton-based radiotherapy. The TCR comes from a woman aged 70-85 years with pancreatic cancer. This chain joins TRBV6-5 and TRBJ2-3; D is possibly TRBD2 (6 bases). The CDR3 reads CASTHSGGGTDTQYF. The CDR3 bases are TGTGCCAGCACTCACTCCGGGGGAGGCACAGATACGCAGTATTTT.